This TCR beta chain was sequenced during a study of blood T cell repertoires in COVID-19. V was shortened by 0 bases and J by 8 bases, with 14 bases between the two germline ends. CDR3 length equals 15 residues. In germline, CDR1 is MNHEY, CDR2 SVGEGT. Comments on this clone: This same CDR3 is encoded by further DNA sequences in the sample.

Repertoires were generated with immunoSEQ multiplex PCR, while TCRdb's copy carries only in-frame clones and drops some. The sample has roughly 330,000 clones; over 80% are singletons. The rearrangement uses TRBV6-2 or TRBV6-3 and TRBJ2-1; TRBD2 is a possible D gene (6 bases). Sequencing input: peripheral blood. The TCR comes from a man aged 25 to 40 with COVID-19, enrolled during active disease. In DNA form, the CDR3 reads TGTGCCAGCAGTTACTCGGGAGGCGATAAGGATGAGCAGTTCTTC. This encodes CASSYSGGDKDEQFF.